A selection of T cell receptor beta chains follows, all from one sample in a study of T-cell reconstitution after alpha-beta-depleted transplantation in children. One entry per CDR3 protein, called by TCRdb with MiXCR from the PCR reads. This sample has some 830,000 distinct CDR3 sequences; 15% to 20% occur once, and the top ten carry 5%. Sample: PBMCs, mostly from graft donor cells, taken 360 days after TCRalphabeta/CD19-depleted stem cell transplant. These TCRs come from a male patient younger than 18 who had a stem cell transplant for acute lymphoblastic leukemia, so the T cells may come from the graft donor. The CDR3 runs from the conserved cysteine through the conserved F or W. The D gene is left open where the match is weak. Rows give clone size only sometimes, using once, few, many, or a class for an expanded clone.

v_call: TRBV20-1
j_call: TRBJ2-6
d_call: -
clone_size: few
cdr3_nt: TGCAGTGCCCCACTCCTGATGGGGGCTGGGGCCAACGTCCTGACTTTC
cdr3_aa: CSAPLLMGAGANVLTF

v_call: TRBV5-1
j_call: TRBJ2-2
d_call: -
clone_size: -
cdr3_nt: TGCGCCAGCAGCTTGGAGGACTTATGGGTCGGGGAGCTGTTTTTT
cdr3_aa: CASSLEDLWVGELFF

v_call: TRBV14
j_call: TRBJ2-5
d_call: -
clone_size: -
cdr3_nt: TGTGCCAGCAGCCAGGCTTCGGGGGAGACCCAGTACTTC
cdr3_aa: CASSQASGETQYF

v_call: TRBV4-1
j_call: TRBJ2-1
d_call: -
clone_size: -
cdr3_nt: TGCGCCAGCAGCCAGGCGTTCGATGAGCAGTTCTTC
cdr3_aa: CASSQAFDEQFF

v_call: TRBV29-1
j_call: TRBJ1-4
d_call: TRBD1
clone_size: -
cdr3_nt: TGCAGCGTTGCGCAACAGGGGATTGGGGAAAAACTGTTTTTT
cdr3_aa: CSVAQQGIGEKLFF

v_call: TRBV5-1
j_call: TRBJ2-5
d_call: -
clone_size: -
cdr3_nt: TGCGCCAGCAGCTTGGGTGGCAGGGCCCCTCAAGAGACCCAGTACTTC
cdr3_aa: CASSLGGRAPQETQYF

v_call: TRBV9
j_call: TRBJ1-4
d_call: -
clone_size: -
cdr3_nt: TGTGCCAGCAGCGTATTGGGGACGGACAATGAAAAACTGTTTTTT
cdr3_aa: CASSVLGTDNEKLFF

v_call: TRBV20-1
j_call: TRBJ2-7
d_call: -
clone_size: few
cdr3_nt: TGCAGTGCTAGAAACGGCCGGCTAGCCTACGAGCAGTACTTC
cdr3_aa: CSARNGRLAYEQYF

v_call: TRBV12-5
j_call: TRBJ2-2
d_call: -
clone_size: -
cdr3_nt: TGTGCTAGTGGTTTCGGGACCGGGGAGCTGTTTTTT
cdr3_aa: CASGFGTGELFF

v_call: TRBV4-1
j_call: TRBJ2-3
d_call: TRBD2
clone_size: few
cdr3_nt: TGCGCCAGCAGCCAAGCGTCCGGGACTAGCCTCACAGATACGCAGTATTTT
cdr3_aa: CASSQASGTSLTDTQYF

v_call: TRBV7-3
j_call: TRBJ2-1
d_call: TRBD2
clone_size: -
cdr3_nt: TGTGCCAGCAGCTTAGACCCGGGACTAGCCTACAATGAGCAGTTCTTC
cdr3_aa: CASSLDPGLAYNEQFF

v_call: TRBV12-3/TRBV12-4
j_call: TRBJ2-3
d_call: TRBD2
clone_size: -
cdr3_nt: TGTGCCAGCCTCTCGGGTCCCGGACTAGCGGGGCTATACACAGATACGCAGTATTTT
cdr3_aa: CASLSGPGLAGLYTDTQYF

v_call: TRBV5-1
j_call: TRBJ2-1
d_call: TRBD2
clone_size: -
cdr3_nt: TGCGCCAGCAGCTTCGGTGGGAGCGGGGACAATGAGCAGTTCTTC
cdr3_aa: CASSFGGSGDNEQFF

v_call: TRBV7-2
j_call: TRBJ1-6
d_call: TRBD1
clone_size: many
cdr3_nt: TGTGCCAGCAGCTTCTCCCGGGACAGGAATTCACCCCTCCACTTT
cdr3_aa: CASSFSRDRNSPLHF

v_call: TRBV7-8
j_call: TRBJ2-7
d_call: -
clone_size: -
cdr3_nt: TGTGCCAGCAGCCAATTCAGCGGGTACTACGAGCAGTACTTC
cdr3_aa: CASSQFSGYYEQYF

v_call: TRBV4-1
j_call: TRBJ2-3
d_call: TRBD2
clone_size: -
cdr3_nt: TGCGCCAGCAGCCATCGATCGGGTTTAGCGGGAGCAAAAGATACGCAGTATTTT
cdr3_aa: CASSHRSGLAGAKDTQYF

v_call: TRBV7-2
j_call: TRBJ2-3
d_call: TRBD1
clone_size: -
cdr3_nt: TGTGCTACCACACAGAGACAGGGTGGGTCAGATACGCAGTATTTT
cdr3_aa: CATTQRQGGSDTQYF

v_call: TRBV5-1
j_call: TRBJ1-3
d_call: TRBD1
clone_size: -
cdr3_nt: TGCGCCAGCAGCTTGGCCGAGGCAGGGGGCATGTTGAACACCATATATTTT
cdr3_aa: CASSLAEAGGMLNTIYF

v_call: TRBV5-6
j_call: TRBJ1-5
d_call: -
clone_size: -
cdr3_nt: TGTGCCAGCAGCTTCGGAGAGAGGGGACAGCCCCAGCATTTT
cdr3_aa: CASSFGERGQPQHF

v_call: TRBV4-1
j_call: TRBJ2-2
d_call: -
clone_size: -
cdr3_nt: TGCGCCAGCAGCCAAGGCCTCCCTCCCGGGGAGCTGTTTTTT
cdr3_aa: CASSQGLPPGELFF

v_call: TRBV5-1
j_call: TRBJ2-7
d_call: TRBD1
clone_size: -
cdr3_nt: TGCGCCAGCAGCTTTCCCTACAGGGGCGGACTCGAGCAGTACTTC
cdr3_aa: CASSFPYRGGLEQYF

v_call: TRBV10-3
j_call: TRBJ2-5
d_call: TRBD2
clone_size: -
cdr3_nt: TGTGCCATCAGTGGGGCTAGCGGGCAAGAGACCCAGTACTTC
cdr3_aa: CAISGASGQETQYF

v_call: TRBV24-1
j_call: TRBJ2-1
d_call: TRBD2
clone_size: -
cdr3_nt: TGTGCCACCAGTGATTACCCTAGCGGGAGGCGGAATGAGCAGTTCTTC
cdr3_aa: CATSDYPSGRRNEQFF

v_call: TRBV10-3
j_call: TRBJ2-6
d_call: -
clone_size: -
cdr3_nt: TGTGCCATCAGTTTAACGGGGATACCGGGCTCTGGGGCCAACGTCCTGACTTTC
cdr3_aa: CAISLTGIPGSGANVLTF

v_call: TRBV7-8
j_call: TRBJ2-5
d_call: -
clone_size: -
cdr3_nt: TGTGCCAGCAGCTCCCGGACAGGGAAAAGCGGGAATACAGAGACCCAGTACTTC
cdr3_aa: CASSSRTGKSGNTETQYF

v_call: TRBV5-1
j_call: TRBJ2-7
d_call: -
clone_size: many
cdr3_nt: TGCGCCACCCCCAGGGGATACGTGAGGTACGAGCAGTACTTC
cdr3_aa: CATPRGYVRYEQYF

v_call: TRBV12-3/TRBV12-4
j_call: TRBJ2-1
d_call: -
clone_size: few
cdr3_nt: TGTGCCAGCAGTTCATTCCCTACCAACAATGAGCAGTTCTTC
cdr3_aa: CASSSFPTNNEQFF